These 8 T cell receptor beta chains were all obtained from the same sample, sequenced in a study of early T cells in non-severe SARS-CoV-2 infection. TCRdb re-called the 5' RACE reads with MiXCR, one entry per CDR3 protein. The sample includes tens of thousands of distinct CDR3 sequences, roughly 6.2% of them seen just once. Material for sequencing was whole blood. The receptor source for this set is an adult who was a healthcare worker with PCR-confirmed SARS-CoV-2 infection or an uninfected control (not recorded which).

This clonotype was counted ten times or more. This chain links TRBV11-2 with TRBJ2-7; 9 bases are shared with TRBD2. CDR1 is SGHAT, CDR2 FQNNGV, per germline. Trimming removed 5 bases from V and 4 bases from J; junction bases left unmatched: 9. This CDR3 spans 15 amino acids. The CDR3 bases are TGTGCCAGCAGCATTTTCGGCGGGGGGGCGTACGAGCAGTACTTC. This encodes CASSIFGGGAYEQYF.

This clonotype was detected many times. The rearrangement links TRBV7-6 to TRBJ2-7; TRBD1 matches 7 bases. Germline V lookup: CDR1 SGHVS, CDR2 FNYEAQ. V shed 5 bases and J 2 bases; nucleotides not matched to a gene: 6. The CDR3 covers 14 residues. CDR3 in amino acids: CASSARQGPYEQYF. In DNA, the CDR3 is TGTGCCAGCAGCGCCAGACAGGGACCCTACGAGCAGTACTTC.

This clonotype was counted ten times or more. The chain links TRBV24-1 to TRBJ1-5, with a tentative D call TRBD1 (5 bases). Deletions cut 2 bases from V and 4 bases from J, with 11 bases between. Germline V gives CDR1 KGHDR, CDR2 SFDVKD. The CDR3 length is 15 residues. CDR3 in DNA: TGTGCCACCAGTGATTCTGACAGTCTGAATCAGCCCCAGCATTTT. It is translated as CATSDSDSLNQPQHF.

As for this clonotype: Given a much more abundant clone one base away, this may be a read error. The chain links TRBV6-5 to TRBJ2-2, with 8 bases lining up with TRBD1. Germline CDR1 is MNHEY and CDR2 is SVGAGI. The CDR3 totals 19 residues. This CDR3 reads CASSTLDGRGQGPTGELLF. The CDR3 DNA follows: TGTGCCAGCAGTACCCTTGACGGGCGAGGACAGGGACCTACCGGGGAGCTGCTTTTT.

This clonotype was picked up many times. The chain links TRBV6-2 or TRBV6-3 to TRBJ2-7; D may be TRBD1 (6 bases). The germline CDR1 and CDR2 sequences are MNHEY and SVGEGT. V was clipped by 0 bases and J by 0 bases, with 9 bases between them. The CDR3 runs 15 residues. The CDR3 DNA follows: TGTGCCAGCAGTTACTCCGTGACAGGCTCCTACGAGCAGTACTTC. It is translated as CASSYSVTGSYEQYF.

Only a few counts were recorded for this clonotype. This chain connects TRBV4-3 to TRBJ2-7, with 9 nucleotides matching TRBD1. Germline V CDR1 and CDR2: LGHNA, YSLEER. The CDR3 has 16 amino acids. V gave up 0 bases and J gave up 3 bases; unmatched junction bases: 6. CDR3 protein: CASSQEVADRGYEQYF. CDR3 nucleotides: TGCGCCAGCAGCCAAGAGGTCGCGGACAGGGGCTACGAGCAGTACTTC.

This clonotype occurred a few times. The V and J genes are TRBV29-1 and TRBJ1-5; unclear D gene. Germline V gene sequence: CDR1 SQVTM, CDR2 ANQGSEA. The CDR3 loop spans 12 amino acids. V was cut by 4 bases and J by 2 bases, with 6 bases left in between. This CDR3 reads CSVGQGNQPQHF. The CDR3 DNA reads TGCAGCGTTGGCCAGGGCAATCAGCCCCAGCATTTT.

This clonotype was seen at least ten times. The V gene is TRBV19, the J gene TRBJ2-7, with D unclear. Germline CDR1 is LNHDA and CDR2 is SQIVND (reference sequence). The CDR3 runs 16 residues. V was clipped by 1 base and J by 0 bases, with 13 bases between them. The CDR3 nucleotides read TGTGCCAGTAGTATAGCAGGCGCGGAAAGCTCCTACGAGCAGTACTTC. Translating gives CASSIAGAESSYEQYF.